What follows are 31 T cell receptor beta chains derived from one specimen sequenced in a study of molecular identifiers for immune sequencing clone quantification. MiXCR, run by TCRdb on the PCR reads, gives a single entry per CDR3 protein. The table includes roughly 300,000 distinct CDR3 sequences, roughly a quarter detected once. Sequenced sample: naive CD8+ T cells from blood, with Jurkat cell RNA spiked in. Subset given: FACS-sorted CD8+CD4-CCR7+CD45RA+ naive T cells. Source of these receptors: a human donor in good health. Some libraries in this study had Jurkat cell RNA spiked in.

This clonotype was counted at least ten times. The chain couples TRBV12-3 or TRBV12-4 to TRBJ1-2; TRBD1 is a possible D gene (5 bases). V lost 2 bases and J lost 8, with 15 bases in between. The CDR3 is 14 residues long. The CDR3 nucleotides are TGTGCCAGCAGTTTATCGGGCAGGGCTTCCGGCTACACCTTC. Translating it yields CASSLSGRASGYTF.

The V gene is TRBV7-9, the J gene TRBJ2-3; D unresolved. The CDR3 loop spans 15 amino acids. Germline V gene sequence: CDR1 SEHNR, CDR2 FQNEAQ (reference sequence). Between the trimmed V and J ends, which lost 1 base and 4 bases, there was a span of 12 bases. DNA of the CDR3: TGTGCCAGCAGCTTAGGAATGGGCAGCGCAGATACGCAGTATTTT. It specifies CASSLGMGSADTQYF.

Regarding this clonotype: This sequence may be a read error, since a much larger clone differs from it by one base. J is TRBJ2-2 and V is TRBV5-1; D gene uncertain. This CDR3 spans 15 amino acids. Germline-derived CDR1 and CDR2 are SGHRS and YFSETQ. The V end lost 4 bases, the J end lost 9 bases, and 19 bases lay between the germline ends. CDR3 region: CASSPSDRSGRELFF. For the CDR3, the DNA is TGCGCCAGCAGCCCTTCGGACCGGTCGGGCAGGGAGCTGTTTTTT.

This clonotype was counted a few times. The rearrangement joins TRBV20-1 to TRBJ1-2, with no clear D. Trimming left V 1 base short and J 1 base short, with 13 bases between. The CDR3 sequence is 15 residues long. Germline values: CDR1 DFQATT, CDR2 SNEGSKA (reference sequence). In DNA, the CDR3 is TGCAGTGCTAGAGTCGGACTACCTTATAACTATGGCTACACCTTC. Translating gives CSARVGLPYNYGYTF.

This clonotype came up many times. The chain joins TRBV13 to TRBJ2-2, with unresolved D. The V gene lost 2 bases and the J gene lost 6 bases, with 7 bases spanning the gap. The CDR3 extends over 13 amino acids. The V gene's germline CDR1 is PRHDT and CDR2 FYEKMQ (reference sequence). The CDR3 DNA reads TGTGCCAGCAGCTTAAATCTGGCCGGGGAGCTGTTTTTT. Translated: CASSLNLAGELFF.

The genes are TRBV20-1 and TRBJ2-7, with 8 nucleotides matching TRBD1. The germline V gene has CDR1 DFQATT and CDR2 SNEGSKA (reference sequence). Losses at the gene ends were 7 bases for V and 3 bases for J; bases not matched to a gene: 11. This CDR3 comprises 14 residues. CDR3 DNA sequence: TGCAGTGTTCTACAGGGGGAGGCTCTCTACGAGCAGTACTTC. Its protein product is CSVLQGEALYEQYF.

The sample holds a few counts of this clonotype. The gene calls are TRBV7-9 and TRBJ2-1; D is uncertain. This CDR3 is built from 15 residues. CDR1 is SEHNR, CDR2 FQNEAQ, per germline (reference sequence). Between the trimmed V and J ends, which lost 4 bases and 9 bases, there was a span of 19 bases. The CDR3 loop is CASSSNDNSDLEQFF. The CDR3 DNA sequence: TGTGCCAGCAGCTCCAACGATAACAGTGATCTTGAGCAGTTCTTC. The full variable domain, its missing parts supplied by reference TRBV7-9 and TRBJ2-1, is DTGVSQNPRHKITKRGQNVTFRCDPISEHNRLYWYRQTLGQGPEFLTYFQNEAQLEKSRLLSDRFSAERPKGSFSTLEIQRTEQGDSAMYLCASSSNDNSDLEQFFGPGTRLTVL.

The table lists this clonotype with many counts. The chain employs TRBV4-1 and TRBJ2-3; 9 bases agree with TRBD2. V trimming: 1 base; J trimming: 2 bases; junction bases outside the gene matches: 7. CDR1 is MGHRA, CDR2 YSYEKL, per germline. The CDR3 runs to 17 residues. CDR3: CASSQVFGGGATDTQYF. CDR3 nucleotides: TGCGCCAGCAGCCAAGTCTTCGGCGGGGGGGCCACAGATACGCAGTATTTT.

A few counts support this clonotype. The CDR3 is CASSPLIQSSGNTIYF. Here the CDR3 DNA reads TGTGCCAGCAGTCCCCTAATCCAGAGCTCTGGAAACACCATATATTTT. The rearrangement links TRBV6-6 to TRBJ1-3; D is undetermined. Germline-derived CDR1 and CDR2 are MNHNY and SVGAGI (reference sequence). With 5 bases removed from V and 0 bases from J, the gap between germline ends came to 14 bases. This CDR3 comprises 16 residues.

This clonotype was seen a few times. This sequence joins TRBV27 and TRBJ2-3; no clear D gene. CDR3 length: 14 residues. Germline V gives CDR1 MNHEY, CDR2 SMNVEV (reference sequence). V was clipped by 7 bases and J by 1 base, with 12 bases between them. The CDR3 sequence: CASNPPLGTDTQYF. CDR3 nucleotides: TGTGCCAGCAACCCCCCCCTTGGCACAGATACGCAGTATTTT.

The chain recombines TRBV13 with TRBJ2-5, with D tentatively TRBD2 (6 bases). Germline CDR1 reads PRHDT; CDR2 reads FYEKMQ (reference sequence). Trimming took 2 bases from V and 2 from J, leaving 12 bases between them. This CDR3 is 15 amino acids long. The CDR3 here is CASSLTLAPQETQYF. CDR3 sequence (DNA): TGTGCCAGCAGCTTAACCCTAGCGCCTCAAGAGACCCAGTACTTC.

This chain uses TRBV12-3 or TRBV12-4 with TRBJ2-3; D gene uncertain. The V end lost 6 bases, the J end lost 0 bases, and 16 bases lay between the germline ends. This CDR3 comprises 16 residues. The CDR3 reads CASRKTLGSSTDTQYF. The DNA for the CDR3 is TGTGCCAGCAGAAAGACCTTGGGTTCTAGCACAGATACGCAGTATTTT.

This clonotype was counted a few times. The chain links TRBV28 to TRBJ1-1, with D possibly being TRBD1 (5 bases). V lost 5 bases and J 2 bases, leaving 15 bases between the germline ends. Germline V gene lookup returns CDR1 MDHEN and CDR2 SYDVKM. This CDR3 contains 15 residues. CDR3 nucleotides: TGTGCCAGCAGTCTTCGCGGGGCGATCAACACTGAAGCTTTCTTT. This codes for CASSLRGAINTEAFF.

The rearrangement joins TRBV27 to TRBJ2-1; no reliable D call. Germline assignment: CDR1 MNHEY and CDR2 SMNVEV (reference sequence). The CDR3 loop spans 18 amino acids. V dropped 2 bases and J dropped 1 base, with 18 bases sitting between them. The CDR3 region is CASSLAWATILSYNEQFF. Written as DNA, the CDR3 is TGTGCCAGCAGTTTAGCCTGGGCCACGATACTATCCTACAATGAGCAGTTCTTC.

This clonotype was recorded at least ten times. The genes are TRBV14 and TRBJ2-3; D ambiguous. The V and J ends lost 1 base and 0 bases respectively, with 11 bases between them. The CDR3 has 16 residues. Per germline, CDR1 SGHDN and CDR2 FVKESK. The CDR3 spells CASSQVVSISTDTQYF. Here the CDR3 DNA reads TGTGCCAGCAGCCAAGTTGTCTCTATAAGCACAGATACGCAGTATTTT.

This clonotype was observed many times. This sequence joins TRBV6-5 and TRBJ2-2; TRBD2 might be the D (6 bases). V gave up 0 bases and J gave up 2 bases, with 13 bases separating them. CDR3 length: 17 residues. Germline V CDR1 and CDR2: MNHEY, SVGAGI. The CDR3 nucleotides read TGTGCCAGCAGTTACTCGTTGCGGGACCTTAACACCGGGGAGCTGTTTTTT. Translating gives CASSYSLRDLNTGELFF.

There are many counts of this clonotype. This rearrangement joins TRBV7-2 to TRBJ1-1; unclear D gene. The ends were cut back, 6 bases at V and 3 bases at J, with 5 bases in the middle. CDR3 length equals 11 residues. Per germline, CDR1 SGHTA and CDR2 FQGNSA. The CDR3 DNA is TGTGCCAGCAGGGAGTACACTGAAGCTTTCTTT. It codes for CASREYTEAFF.

This chain links TRBV27 with TRBJ2-7; D uncertain. The germline V gene has CDR1 MNHEY and CDR2 SMNVEV (reference sequence). The germline V and J ends were trimmed by 5 bases and 5 bases, with 16 bases remaining between them. The CDR3 runs 14 residues. Here the CDR3 DNA reads TGTGCCAGCAGTCCAGCCCTGGATGTACACGAGCAGTACTTC. The encoded protein is CASSPALDVHEQYF.

With regard to this clonotype: The junction does not match germline at one end; this may be a read error. This chain joins TRBV6-2 or TRBV6-3 and TRBJ1-1; maybe TRBD1 (5 bases). Germline V gives CDR1 MNHEY, CDR2 SVGEGT. This CDR3 has 15 residues. CDR3 DNA: TGTGCCAGCAGTAACTCGGGTCCTCAGGGCACTGAAGCTTTCTTT. Protein product: CASSNSGPQGTEAFF.

Remarks on this clonotype: A read error is possible here, since a much larger clone lies one base away. The DNA of the CDR3 is TGCGCCAGCAGCTTGAGAGGACCAGCGGGAGCAGCCCCCTACGAGCAGTACTTC. Its translation: CASSLRGPAGAAPYEQYF. The V call is TRBV5-1, the J call TRBJ2-7; TRBD2 aligns across 8 bases. CDR3 size: 18 residues. CDR1 and CDR2 (germline): SGHRS, YFSETQ. V gave up 1 base and J gave up 2 bases; unmatched junction bases: 14. The full variable domain, completed using reference TRBV5-1 and TRBJ2-7, is KAGVTQTPRYLIKTRGQQVTLSCSPISGHRSVSWYQQTPGQGLQFLFEYFSETQRNKGNFPGRFSGRQFSNSRSEMNVSTLELGDSALYLCASSLRGPAGAAPYEQYFGPGTRLTVT.

This clonotype was seen once. The genes are TRBV7-9 and TRBJ1-2, with 7 bases aligning to TRBD1. The germline V gene has CDR1 SEHNR and CDR2 FQNEAQ (reference sequence). Trimming at V came to 7 bases and at J to 7 bases, leaving 24 bases not matched to a gene. This CDR3 spans 18 amino acids. CDR3 coding DNA: TGTGCCAGCAACTGGGACAGCAGGACGAGGACGATCGGCTTTGGCTACACCTTC. Translating it yields CASNWDSRTRTIGFGYTF. The full variable domain, completed using reference TRBV7-9 and TRBJ1-2, is DTGVSQNPRHKITKRGQNVTFRCDPISEHNRLYWYRQTLGQGPEFLTYFQNEAQLEKSRLLSDRFSAERPKGSFSTLEIQRTEQGDSAMYLCASNWDSRTRTIGFGYTFGSGTRLTVV.

In this sample, this clonotype turned up many times. The rearrangement uses TRBV29-1 and TRBJ2-5; 8 nucleotides agree with TRBD1. Germline V gene lookup returns CDR1 SQVTM and CDR2 ANQGSEA. The CDR3 contains 14 residues. V gave up 2 bases and J gave up 2 bases; unmatched junction bases: 4. This chain's CDR3 is CSVEQTGEQETQYF. As DNA, the CDR3 is TGCAGCGTTGAACAGACAGGGGAACAAGAGACCCAGTACTTC.

This clonotype turned up a few times. The chain has TRBV6-5 and TRBJ2-3; 13 positions match TRBD2. The germline gives CDR1 MNHEY, CDR2 SVGAGI. J lost 4 bases, V lost 7 bases, and 5 bases had no gene match. The CDR3 is 15 residues long. The DNA for the CDR3 is TGTGCCAGCATTGGCACTAGCGGGGGGGCAGATACGCAGTATTTT. Its protein product is CASIGTSGGADTQYF.

This clonotype showed up many times. The chain joins TRBV24-1 to TRBJ1-5; 9 nucleotides align to TRBD1. Germline-derived CDR1 and CDR2 are KGHDR and SFDVKD. This CDR3 is built from 15 residues. V lost 4 bases to trimming and J lost 2 bases; unmatched junction nucleotides: 2. This CDR3 is CATSDRTGGNQPQHF. Written as DNA, the CDR3 is TGTGCCACCAGTGACCGGACAGGGGGCAATCAGCCCCAGCATTTT.

As concerns this clonotype: A much larger clone lies one base from this, so it may be a read error. The J gene is TRBJ2-7, the V gene TRBV28; TRBD2 matches 9 bases. CDR1 and CDR2 from the germline V gene are MDHEN and SYDVKM. The CDR3 sequence is 15 residues long. CDR3 region: CASGLIGGRAYEQYF. In DNA form, the CDR3 reads TGTGCCAGCGGTTTAATCGGCGGGAGGGCCTACGAGCAGTACTTC.

In its sample, this clonotype was seen many times. V usage is TRBV5-6 and J usage is TRBJ1-1; tentatively, D is TRBD1 (5 bases). The V and J ends lost 0 bases and 5 bases respectively, with 14 bases between them. CDR3 length: 15 amino acids. Germline-derived CDR1 and CDR2 are SGHDT and YYEEEE. CDR3 loop: CASSLAAGLETEAFF. Here the CDR3 DNA reads TGTGCCAGCAGCTTGGCTGCGGGGCTAGAGACTGAAGCTTTCTTT.

This clonotype was found many times. The rearrangement links TRBV7-9 to TRBJ2-1, with TRBD2 matching 7 bases. The trim removed 3 bases at V and 8 bases at J, leaving 10 bases unmatched. The CDR3 totals 15 residues. Germline-derived CDR1 and CDR2 are SEHNR and FQNEAQ (reference sequence). The CDR3 here is CASSLSPGSGDEQFF. CDR3 nucleotides: TGTGCCAGCAGCTTGTCTCCGGGGAGCGGGGATGAGCAGTTCTTC.

This chain uses TRBV4-1 with TRBJ1-1; D possibly corresponds to TRBD1 (6 bases). The length of the CDR3 is 16 residues. V was cut by 11 bases and J by 0 bases, with 22 bases left in between. Germline CDR1 reads MGHRA; CDR2 reads YSYEKL. CDR3 sequence: CAPSQGGGVMNTEAFF. The CDR3 DNA reads TGCGCCCCCAGCCAAGGGGGGGGGGTAATGAACACTGAAGCTTTCTTT.

The chain has TRBV7-6 and TRBJ2-5; no definite D call. CDR3 size: 12 residues. Looked up from germline, CDR1 is SGHVS and CDR2 is FNYEAQ. With 5 bases removed from V and 2 bases from J, the gap between germline ends came to 6 bases. The CDR3 region has the DNA TGTGCCAGCAGCCGTTGGCAAGAGACCCAGTACTTC. Protein sequence: CASSRWQETQYF.

This clonotype was counted at least ten times. The chain carries TRBV4-3 and TRBJ1-1; 8 positions agree with TRBD1. V lost 0 bases to trimming and J lost 4 bases; unmatched junction nucleotides: 7. Germline assignment: CDR1 LGHNA and CDR2 YSLEER. There are 16 residues in the CDR3. The CDR3 reads CASSQDGTGWSTEAFF. Written as DNA, the CDR3 is TGCGCCAGCAGCCAAGATGGGACAGGTTGGAGCACTGAAGCTTTCTTT.

The chain recombines TRBV27 with TRBJ2-6; D gene uncertain. The CDR3 has 14 residues. From germline, CDR1 is MNHEY and CDR2 SMNVEV (reference sequence). V dropped 1 base and J dropped 4 bases, with 5 bases sitting between them. The CDR3 protein is CASSLLYGANVLTF. Here the CDR3 DNA reads TGTGCCAGCAGTTTATTGTACGGGGCCAACGTCCTGACTTTC.